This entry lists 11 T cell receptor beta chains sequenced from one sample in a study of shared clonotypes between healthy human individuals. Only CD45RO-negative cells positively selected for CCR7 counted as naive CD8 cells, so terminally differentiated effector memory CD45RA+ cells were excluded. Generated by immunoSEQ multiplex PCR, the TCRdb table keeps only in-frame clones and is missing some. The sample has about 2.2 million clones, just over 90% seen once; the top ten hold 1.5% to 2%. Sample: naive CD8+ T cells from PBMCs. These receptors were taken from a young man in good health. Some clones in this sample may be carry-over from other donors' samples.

In DNA, the CDR3 is TGTGCCAGCAGCACCACGAGCGGGAGAGGCGAGACCCAGTACTTC. Translation gives CASSTTSGRGETQYF. This chain connects TRBV9 to TRBJ2-5; the match to TRBD2 covers 8 bases. Germline-derived CDR1 and CDR2 are SGDLS and YYNGEE. The trim removed 4 bases at V and 5 bases at J, leaving 10 bases unmatched. The CDR3 spans 15 residues.

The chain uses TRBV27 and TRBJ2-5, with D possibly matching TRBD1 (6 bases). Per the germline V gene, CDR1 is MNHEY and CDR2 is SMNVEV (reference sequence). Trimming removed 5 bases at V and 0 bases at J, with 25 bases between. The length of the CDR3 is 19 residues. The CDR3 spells CASSTLPLHRVKYQETQYF. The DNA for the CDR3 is TGTGCCAGCAGTACCCTACCGCTCCACAGGGTAAAATACCAAGAGACCCAGTACTTC.

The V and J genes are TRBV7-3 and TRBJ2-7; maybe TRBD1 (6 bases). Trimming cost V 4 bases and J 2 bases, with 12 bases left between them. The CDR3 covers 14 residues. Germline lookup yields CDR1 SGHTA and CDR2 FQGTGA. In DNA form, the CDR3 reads TGTGCCAGCAGCTCCCGGGACAAACCCTACGAGCAGTACTTC. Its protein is CASSSRDKPYEQYF.

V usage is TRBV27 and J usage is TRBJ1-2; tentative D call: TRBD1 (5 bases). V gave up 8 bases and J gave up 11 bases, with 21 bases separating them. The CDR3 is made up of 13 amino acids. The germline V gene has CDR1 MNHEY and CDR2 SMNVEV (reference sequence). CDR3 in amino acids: CASAPGTPGGYTF. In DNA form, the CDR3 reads TGTGCCAGCGCTCCCGGGACCCCGGGTGGGTACACCTTC.

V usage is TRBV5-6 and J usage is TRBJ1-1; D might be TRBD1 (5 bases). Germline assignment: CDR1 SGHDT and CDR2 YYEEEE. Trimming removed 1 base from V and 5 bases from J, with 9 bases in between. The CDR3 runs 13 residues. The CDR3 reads CASSLIGVTEAFF. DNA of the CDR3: TGTGCCAGCAGCTTGATAGGGGTTACTGAAGCTTTCTTT.

The CDR3 bases are TGTGCCAGTAGTATCGGCGAGAATGAGCAGTTCTTC. Translation: CASSIGENEQFF. The chain has TRBV19 and TRBJ2-1; the D is unclear. The V and J ends lost 3 bases and 7 bases respectively, with 7 bases between them. CDR3 length: 12 residues. Germline V lookup: CDR1 LNHDA, CDR2 SQIVND (reference sequence).

In DNA, the CDR3 is TGTGCCAGCAGTTTATTAGGGCCAGGGAGCGAGCAGTACTTC. It codes for CASSLLGPGSEQYF. The chain couples TRBV27 to TRBJ2-7; D may match TRBD1 or TRBD2 (5 bases each). The CDR3 runs to 14 residues. Trimming took 1 base from V and 6 from J, leaving 13 bases between them. CDR1 and CDR2 from the germline V gene are MNHEY and SMNVEV (reference sequence).

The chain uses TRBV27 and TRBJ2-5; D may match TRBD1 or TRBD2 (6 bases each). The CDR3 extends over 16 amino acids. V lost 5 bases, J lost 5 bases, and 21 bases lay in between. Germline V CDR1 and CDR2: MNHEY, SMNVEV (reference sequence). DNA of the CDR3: TGTGCCAGCAGTCCATACCTCCGGGGGCGTGAGGAGACCCAGTACTTC. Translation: CASSPYLRGREETQYF.

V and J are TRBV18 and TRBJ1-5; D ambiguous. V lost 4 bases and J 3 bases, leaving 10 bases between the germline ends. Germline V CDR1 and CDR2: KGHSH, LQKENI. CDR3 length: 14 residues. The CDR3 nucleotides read TGTGCCAGCTCACTCGGACGGTTCAATCAGCCCCAGCATTTT. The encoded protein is CASSLGRFNQPQHF. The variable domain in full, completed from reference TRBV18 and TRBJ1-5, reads NAGVMQNPRHLVRRRGQEARLRCSPMKGHSHVYWYRQLPEEGLKFMVYLQKENIIDESGMPKERFSAEFPKEGPSILRIQQVVRGDSAAYFCASSLGRFNQPQHFGDGTRLSIL.

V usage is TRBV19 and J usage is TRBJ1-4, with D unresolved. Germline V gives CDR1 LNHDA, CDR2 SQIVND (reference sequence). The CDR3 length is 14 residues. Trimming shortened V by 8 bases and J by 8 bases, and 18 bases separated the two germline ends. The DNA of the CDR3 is TGTGCCAGTTATAGCCGGGGAGTCCGCGAAAAACTGTTTTTT. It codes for CASYSRGVREKLFF.

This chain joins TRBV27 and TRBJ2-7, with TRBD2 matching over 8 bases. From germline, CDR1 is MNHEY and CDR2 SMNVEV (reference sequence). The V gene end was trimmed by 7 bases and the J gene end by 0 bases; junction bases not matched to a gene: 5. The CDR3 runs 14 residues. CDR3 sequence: CASKWAGGSYEQYF. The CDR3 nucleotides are TGTGCCAGCAAGTGGGCGGGGGGCTCCTACGAGCAGTACTTC.